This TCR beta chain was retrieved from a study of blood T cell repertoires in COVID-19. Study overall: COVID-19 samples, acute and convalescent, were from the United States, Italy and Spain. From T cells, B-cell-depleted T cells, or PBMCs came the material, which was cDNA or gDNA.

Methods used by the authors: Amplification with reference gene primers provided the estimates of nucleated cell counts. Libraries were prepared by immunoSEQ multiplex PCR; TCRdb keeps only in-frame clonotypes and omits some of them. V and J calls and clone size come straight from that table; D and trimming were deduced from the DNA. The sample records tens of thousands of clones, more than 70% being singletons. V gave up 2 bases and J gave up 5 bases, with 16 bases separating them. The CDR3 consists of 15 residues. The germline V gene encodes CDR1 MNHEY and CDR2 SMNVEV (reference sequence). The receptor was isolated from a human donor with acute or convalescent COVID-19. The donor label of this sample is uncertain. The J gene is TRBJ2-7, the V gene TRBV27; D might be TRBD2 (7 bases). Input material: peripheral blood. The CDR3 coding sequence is TGTGCCAGCAGTTTACCCTCGGGGGGCTTGAACGAGCAGTACTTC. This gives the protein CASSLPSGGLNEQYF.